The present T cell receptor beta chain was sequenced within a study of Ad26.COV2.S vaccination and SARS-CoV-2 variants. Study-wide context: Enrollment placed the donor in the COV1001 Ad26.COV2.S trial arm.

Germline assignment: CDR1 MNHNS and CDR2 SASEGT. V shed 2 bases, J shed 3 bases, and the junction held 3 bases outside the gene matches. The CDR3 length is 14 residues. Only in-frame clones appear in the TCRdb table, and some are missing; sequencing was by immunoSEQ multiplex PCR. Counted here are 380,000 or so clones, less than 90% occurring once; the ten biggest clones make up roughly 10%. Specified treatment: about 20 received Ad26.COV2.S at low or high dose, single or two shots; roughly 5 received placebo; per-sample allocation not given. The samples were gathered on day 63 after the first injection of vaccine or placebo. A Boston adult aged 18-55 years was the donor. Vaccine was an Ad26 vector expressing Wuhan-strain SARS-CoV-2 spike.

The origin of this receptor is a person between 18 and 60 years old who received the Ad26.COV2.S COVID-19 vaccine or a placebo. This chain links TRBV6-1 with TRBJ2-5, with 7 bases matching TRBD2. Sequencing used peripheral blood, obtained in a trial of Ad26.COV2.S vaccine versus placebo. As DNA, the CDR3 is TGTGCCAGCAGTGAAATGGGAGGGAAAGAGACCCAGTACTTC. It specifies CASSEMGGKETQYF.